Listed below are T cell receptor beta chains from one sample, sequenced in a study of T cell responses to AZD1222 COVID-19 vaccine. Libraries were prepared by immunoSEQ multiplex PCR; TCRdb keeps only in-frame clonotypes and omits some of them. The sample comprises around 140,000 clones, around 89% of which are singletons, and around 1.6% rests with the top ten. Sample: peripheral blood, taken on day 0 of AZD1222 vaccination. Every receptor here comes from an adult in good health. Both conserved end residues are part of each CDR3. Fields, in order: J gene, D gene, clone size, CDR3 length, V gene, CDR3 DNA, CDR3 protein. The D gene is left open where the match is weak. Part of the rows lack a size; the others show once, few, many or a class for expanded clones.

TRBJ1-1	NA	NA	16	TRBV21-1	TGTGCCAGCAGCCCCCAAGGGACAGGACCCAACACTGAAGCTTTCTTT	CASSPQGTGPNTEAFF
TRBJ1-1	TRBD1	NA	15	TRBV6-1	TGTGCCAGCAGTGAATCTACAGGGGGCGTCACTGAAGCTTTCTTT	CASSESTGGVTEAFF
TRBJ1-2	TRBD1	NA	14	TRBV2	TGTGCCAGCAGGTCCCCGGACAGGGGGTATGGCTACACCTTC	CASRSPDRGYGYTF
TRBJ1-2	NA	NA	13	TRBV5-6	TGTGCCAGCAGACTAATGACGGGGTATGGCTACACCTTC	CASRLMTGYGYTF
TRBJ1-4	TRBD1	NA	16	TRBV4-2	TGTGCCAGCAGCCACCAGCAGGGACAGCCTAATGAAAAACTGTTTTTT	CASSHQQGQPNEKLFF
TRBJ1-2	NA	NA	11	TRBV7-9	TGTGCCAGCAGCTTAGCGTCCCGGACAGACTTC	CASSLASRTDF
TRBJ2-7	TRBD2	NA	15	TRBV3-1/TRBV3-2	TGTGCCAGCAGCCAAGACCCAGGGAGGGTCTACGAGCAGTACTTC	CASSQDPGRVYEQYF
TRBJ1-3	NA	NA	15	TRBV6-5	TGTGCCAGCAGTTACTCGAAACCCTCTGGAAACACCATATATTTT	CASSYSKPSGNTIYF
TRBJ2-5	TRBD1	NA	14	TRBV27	TGTGCCAGGGGGACAGGGAGGAGGGGGGAGACCCAGTACTTC	CARGTGRRGETQYF
TRBJ1-4	NA	NA	14	TRBV19	TGTGCCAGTAGTGTTCACGGTACTAATGAAAAACTGTTTTTT	CASSVHGTNEKLFF
TRBJ2-7	NA	NA	14	TRBV28	TGTGCCAGCAGGGGGGGACACAGCTCCTACGAGCAGTACTTC	CASRGGHSSYEQYF
TRBJ2-7	TRBD1	NA	15	TRBV4-1	TGCGCCAGCAGCCAACCGACAGGGGGAGCCTACGAGCAGTACTTC	CASSQPTGGAYEQYF
TRBJ2-7	NA	NA	16	TRBV7-8	TGTGCCAGCAGCCCAAACGCAGGGCGTCTCCCCTACGAGCAGTACTTC	CASSPNAGRLPYEQYF
TRBJ1-1	NA	NA	14	TRBV27	TGTGCCAGCAGCTTCAGGGGCCGCAGCACTGAAGCTTTCTTT	CASSFRGRSTEAFF
TRBJ1-6	NA	NA	12	TRBV2	TGTGCCAGCAGTGACGATAATTCACCCCTCCACTTT	CASSDDNSPLHF
TRBJ1-2	TRBD1	NA	15	TRBV18	TGTGCCAGCTCACCTGGGACAGGCTCGATTGGTGGCTACACCTTC	CASSPGTGSIGGYTF
TRBJ1-2	TRBD1	NA	15	TRBV27	TGTGCCAGCAGTTCGCCGGGACAGGGGAACTATGGCTACACCTTC	CASSSPGQGNYGYTF
TRBJ2-7	NA	NA	15	TRBV5-5	TGTGCCAGCAGCTTTACAAAGACGAGCTCCTACGAGCAGTACTTC	CASSFTKTSSYEQYF
TRBJ1-2	NA	NA	13	TRBV29-1	TGCAGCGTTGAGGAGGGGAGGGGTTATGGCTACACCTTC	CSVEEGRGYGYTF
TRBJ2-1	TRBD2	NA	15	TRBV6-5	TGTGCCAGCAGTATTACTAGCGGGAGTGGCCATGAGCAGTTCTTC	CASSITSGSGHEQFF
TRBJ1-2	NA	NA	13	TRBV14	TGTGCCAGCAGTCGACGACAGTCCTATGGCTACACCTTC	CASSRRQSYGYTF
TRBJ1-3	NA	NA	15	TRBV7-2	TGTGCCAGCAGCTTAAGAGAGCTCCCTGGAAACACCATATATTTT	CASSLRELPGNTIYF
TRBJ2-3	NA	NA	13	TRBV19	TGTGCCAGTAGCGGGGGCCTGGCAGATACGCAGTATTTT	CASSGGLADTQYF
TRBJ2-3	NA	once	14	TRBV13	TGTGCCAGCAGCTTAGGACAGGGCCCAGATACGCAGTATTTT	CASSLGQGPDTQYF
TRBJ1-1	TRBD1	NA	16	TRBV9	TGTGCCAGCAGCGTTACAGGGGGCGCGGTGAACACTGAAGCTTTCTTT	CASSVTGGAVNTEAFF
TRBJ1-1	NA	NA	14	TRBV12-5	TGTGCTAGTGGACAGGACAGAATGAACACTGAAGCTTTCTTT	CASGQDRMNTEAFF
TRBJ1-5	TRBD1	NA	12	TRBV7-9	TGTGCCAGTAAACAGGGGGCAGGGCCCCAGCATTTT	CASKQGAGPQHF
TRBJ2-7	TRBD2	NA	14	TRBV5-1	TGCGCCAGCAGCTCCAGCGGGGGGGTCTACGAGCAGTACTTC	CASSSSGGVYEQYF
TRBJ1-6	NA	NA	13	TRBV11-2	TGTGCCAGCAGTGGACACAGCAATTCACCCCTCCACTTT	CASSGHSNSPLHF
TRBJ2-7	NA	NA	11	TRBV13	TGTGCCAGCAGCCTAAGGGGGGAGCAGTACTTC	CASSLRGEQYF
TRBJ1-4	NA	NA	16	TRBV19	TGTGCCAGTAGTATAGGTTCAGGAGTTGCTAATGAAAAACTGTTTTTT	CASSIGSGVANEKLFF
TRBJ1-1	NA	NA	13	TRBV30	TGTGCCTGCCTTGGGAGGCTGAACACTGAAGCTTTCTTT	CACLGRLNTEAFF
TRBJ2-7	NA	NA	15	TRBV27	TGTGCCAGCAGTGCTAGGGTAGCCAACTCCTACGAGCAGTACTTC	CASSARVANSYEQYF
TRBJ1-3	TRBD1	NA	15	TRBV6-5	TGTGCCAGCAGGTACAGGGGGGCGTATGGAAACACCATATATTTT	CASRYRGAYGNTIYF
TRBJ2-6	NA	NA	15	TRBV19	TGTGCCAGTAGCATTCCCGGGTTCGAGGTCAACGTCCTGACTTTC	CASSIPGFEVNVLTF
TRBJ1-1	NA	NA	15	TRBV7-9	TGTGCCAGCAGGAGGGTTGAGGGTGGAAACACTGAAGCTTTCTTT	CASRRVEGGNTEAFF
TRBJ2-2	TRBD2	NA	15	TRBV11-3	TGTGCCAGCAGCTCTGGGGGGGATTTCACCGGGGAGCTGTTTTTT	CASSSGGDFTGELFF
TRBJ1-2	NA	NA	15	TRBV18	TGTGCCAGCTCGGACAACGTCAGGACTATCTATGGCTACACCTTC	CASSDNVRTIYGYTF
TRBJ2-7	NA	few	18	TRBV14	TGTGCCAGCAGCCAAGAATTTCGCTTTGGGCTAGTAGGCGCCGAGCAGTACTTC	CASSQEFRFGLVGAEQYF
TRBJ2-7	NA	NA	15	TRBV7-2	TGTGCCAGCAGCTTGAGAGGGGGGGGCACCTACGAGCAGTACTTC	CASSLRGGGTYEQYF
TRBJ1-1	NA	NA	14	TRBV18	TGTGCCAGCTCACCATCCGCGGTGAACACTGAAGCTTTCTTT	CASSPSAVNTEAFF
TRBJ2-2	NA	NA	15	TRBV11-3	TGTGCCAGCAGCCCTTTCCGCGGGAACCCCGGGGAGCTGTTTTTT	CASSPFRGNPGELFF
TRBJ2-3	NA	NA	12	TRBV7-9	TGTGCCAGCAGCCCCTTCACAGATACGCAGTATTTT	CASSPFTDTQYF
TRBJ2-3	TRBD2	NA	15	TRBV19	TGTGCCAGTAGTACGGTGGGGGGGGGCACAGATACGCAGTATTTT	CASSTVGGGTDTQYF
TRBJ1-1	NA	once	14	TRBV27	TGTGCCAGCAGCCTCACAGGGAAGAACACTGAAGCTTTCTTT	CASSLTGKNTEAFF
TRBJ1-1	NA	NA	13	TRBV7-9	TGTGCCAGCAGCTACAAGCAGGGAACTGAAGCTTTCTTT	CASSYKQGTEAFF
TRBJ1-2	NA	NA	16	TRBV30	TGTGCCTGGAGTCAGGGTCCGATCAAGGCTAACTATGGCTACACCTTC	CAWSQGPIKANYGYTF
TRBJ2-2	TRBD2	NA	13	TRBV7-7	TGTGCCAGCTCCGCGGGGGTCACCGGGGAGCTGTTTTTT	CASSAGVTGELFF
TRBJ1-6	NA	NA	12	TRBV13	TGTGCCAGCAGCTTAGCTGGTTCACCCCTCCACTTT	CASSLAGSPLHF
TRBJ1-1	NA	NA	15	TRBV9	TGTGCCAGCAGCGTAGCTTCGGGGGGGAACACTGAAGCTTTCTTT	CASSVASGGNTEAFF
TRBJ1-1	NA	NA	15	TRBV3-1/TRBV3-2	TGTGCCAGCAGCCAAGAGCTTTACGGGGCTGGGGAAGCTTTCTTT	CASSQELYGAGEAFF
TRBJ1-1	NA	NA	16	TRBV5-1	TGCGCCAGCAGCTTGATGGCAGGGTCTGGGAACACTGAAGCTTTCTTT	CASSLMAGSGNTEAFF
TRBJ1-6	NA	NA	15	TRBV6-1	TGTGCCAGCAGTGACAGGGTAGTCTATAATTCACCCCTCCACTTT	CASSDRVVYNSPLHF
TRBJ2-7	TRBD1	NA	16	TRBV9	TGTGCCAGCAGCCCCCGGGGAGGACAGGGAAATTACGAGCAGTACTTC	CASSPRGGQGNYEQYF
TRBJ1-1	NA	NA	14	TRBV28	TGTGCCAGCATCACGCAGGTCGGGAACACTGAAGCTTTCTTT	CASITQVGNTEAFF
TRBJ2-7	NA	NA	11	TRBV2	TGTGCCAGCAGTGAAGCGCTCGAGCAGTACTTC	CASSEALEQYF
TRBJ2-1	NA	NA	13	TRBV5-6	TGTGCCAGCAGCTTGGCGGGAGTCGATGAGCAGTTCTTC	CASSLAGVDEQFF
TRBJ1-1	NA	NA	14	TRBV7-8	TGTGCCAGCAGCTTAGTAGTGGGATACACTGAAGCTTTCTTT	CASSLVVGYTEAFF
TRBJ2-1	TRBD1	NA	14	TRBV18	TGTGCCGTGAGGTCCGAGGGGGCGCGCAATGAGCAGTTCTTC	CAVRSEGARNEQFF